Below, 13 T cell receptor beta chains from the same sample are listed, as sequenced in a study of blood T cell repertoires in COVID-19. Libraries were prepared by immunoSEQ multiplex PCR; TCRdb keeps only in-frame clonotypes and omits some of them. The sample records fewer than 150,000 clones, roughly 84% being singletons. The sample was peripheral blood. The receptors derive from a man aged 40-55 years with acute or convalescent COVID-19.

This rearrangement joins TRBV7-6 to TRBJ2-2; D perhaps matches TRBD2 (5 bases). Germline V CDR1 and CDR2: SGHVS, FNYEAQ. Trimming removed 5 bases at V and 0 bases at J, with 13 bases between. The CDR3 is made up of 16 amino acids. CDR3 bases: TGTGCCAGCAGCGACACGACTAACTCGAACACCGGGGAGCTGTTTTTT. Its translation is CASSDTTNSNTGELFF.

V usage is TRBV7-9 and J usage is TRBJ1-1; D is ambiguous. Trimming took off 5 bases at V and 7 bases at J, with 14 bases between the two ends. This CDR3 has 13 residues. In germline, CDR1 is SEHNR, CDR2 FQNEAQ (reference sequence). For the CDR3, the DNA is TGTGCCAGCAGCGTTACATCGGCGGATGAAGCTTTCTTT. Its translation: CASSVTSADEAFF.

The CDR3 here is CASSTIKGGGDEQFF. For the CDR3, the DNA is TGTGCCAGCAGCACTATTAAGGGTGGCGGGGATGAGCAGTTCTTC. This chain uses TRBV7-6 with TRBJ2-1, with D possibly matching TRBD2 (6 bases). The CDR3 loop spans 15 amino acids. Germline loops: CDR1 SGHVS, CDR2 FNYEAQ. V was clipped by 5 bases and J by 8 bases, with 19 bases between them.

This clone was recorded only once. V gene TRBV7-3 combines with J gene TRBJ1-6; no clear D gene. Deletions cut 1 base from V and 6 bases from J, with 4 bases between. Germline loops: CDR1 SGHTA, CDR2 FQGTGA. This CDR3 has 13 residues. This CDR3 is CASSLNSNSPLHF. As DNA, the CDR3 is TGTGCCAGCAGCTTAAACAGTAATTCACCCCTCCACTTT.

In its sample, this clone was seen once. The gene calls are TRBV30 and TRBJ2-6, with 12 nucleotides matching TRBD1. This CDR3 has 17 residues. Germline loops: CDR1 GTSNPN, CDR2 SVGIG (reference sequence). The V gene end was trimmed by 7 bases and the J gene end by 3 bases; junction bases not matched to a gene: 10. CDR3 coding DNA: TGTGCCTTGACTAGGGACAGGGGGCGTGTTGGGGCCAACGTCCTGACTTTC. Its protein product is CALTRDRGRVGANVLTF.

The chain employs TRBV7-9 and TRBJ1-2; TRBD1 matches at 8 bases. Germline values: CDR1 SEHNR, CDR2 FQNEAQ (reference sequence). Trimming removed 4 bases from V and 5 bases from J; junction bases left unmatched: 6. The CDR3 covers 14 residues. The CDR3 is CASSSAGGGYGYTF. The CDR3 DNA is TGTGCCAGCAGCTCCGCAGGGGGCGGATATGGCTACACCTTC.

The chain is built from TRBV19 and TRBJ2-7, with 7 bases identical to TRBD1. The CDR3 totals 13 residues. V gave up 6 bases and J gave up 3 bases; unmatched junction bases: 5. Germline V lookup: CDR1 LNHDA, CDR2 SQIVND (reference sequence). The CDR3 nucleotides are TGTGCCAGTAGAGCACCAGGGGGCTACGAGCAGTACTTC. This sequence encodes CASRAPGGYEQYF.

The CDR3 is CASSQERGQGGYTF. The CDR3 DNA is TGTGCCAGCAGCCAAGAACGTGGACAGGGTGGCTACACCTTC. The rearrangement uses TRBV4-2 and TRBJ1-2, with 8 bases fitting TRBD1. The CDR3 is 14 residues long. After removal of 0 bases from V and 7 bases from J, the junction contained 4 bases not matched to a gene. CDR1 and CDR2 from the germline V gene are LGHNA and YNFKEQ.

This clone was picked up one time. The CDR3 loop reads CSVEDSSGVVYTF. CDR3 sequence (DNA): TGCAGCGTTGAAGATTCGTCAGGGGTTGTCTACACCTTC. This rearrangement joins TRBV29-1 to TRBJ1-2, with D perhaps matching TRBD1 (6 bases). Germline lookup yields CDR1 SQVTM and CDR2 ANQGSEA. With 0 bases removed from V and 10 bases from J, the gap between germline ends came to 15 bases. CDR3 length: 13 amino acids.

The chain has TRBV7-6 and TRBJ2-2; D possibly corresponds to TRBD2 (5 bases). Deletions cut 0 bases from V and 1 base from J, with 6 bases between. CDR1 and CDR2 from the germline V gene are SGHVS and FNYEAQ. The CDR3 length is 15 residues. CDR3 residues: CASSLAGLNTGELFF. The CDR3 DNA reads as TGTGCCAGCAGCTTAGCCGGACTGAACACCGGGGAGCTGTTTTTT.

The gene calls are TRBV24-1 and TRBJ2-4, with D unresolved. CDR1 and CDR2 (germline): KGHDR, SFDVKD. This CDR3 has 16 amino acids. Trimming took off 1 base at V and 0 bases at J, with 9 bases between the two ends. CDR3 sequence: CATSDFCRKAKNIQYF. The CDR3 bases are TGTGCCACCAGTGATTTTTGTCGTAAAGCCAAAAACATTCAGTACTTC.

This chain uses TRBV5-6 with TRBJ1-1; 7 nucleotides match TRBD1. The CDR3 spans 12 residues. V dropped 4 bases and J dropped 9; count of bases not matched to a gene: 6. The germline V gene encodes CDR1 SGHDT and CDR2 YYEEEE. The CDR3 sequence is CASSRDRLQAFF. As DNA, the CDR3 is TGTGCCAGCAGCCGGGACAGACTGCAAGCTTTCTTT.

Concerning this clone: The same CDR3 also results from other DNA sequences found in this sample. CDR3 region: CAWSPGTEAFF. The CDR3 nucleotides read TGTGCCTGGAGCCCGGGCACTGAAGCTTTCTTT. The chain recombines TRBV30 with TRBJ1-1; no clear D. The CDR3 contains 11 residues. Per germline, CDR1 GTSNPN and CDR2 SVGIG (reference sequence). Trimming removed 3 bases at V and 4 bases at J, with 6 bases between.